This T cell receptor (beta chain) was captured by sequencing in a study of Ad26.COV2.S vaccination and SARS-CoV-2 variants. Overall study context: Once or twice, 56 days apart, Ad26.COV2.S was delivered intramuscularly.

Study findings and constraints: Greater spike-specific TCR breadth was seen in vaccine recipients than in placebo recipients.

The CDR3 has 13 amino acids. V lost 0 bases, J lost 5 bases, and 8 bases lay in between. The germline V gene encodes CDR1 SGHRS and CDR2 YFSETQ. Of note for this clone: The target antigen is unknown.

The treatment: some 19 received Ad26.COV2.S at low or high dose, single or two shots; roughly five received placebo; per-sample allocation not given. Material that was analyzed had been drawn on day 63 after the first vaccine or placebo injection. Immunization relied on an Ad26 vector, which expressed Wuhan-strain SARS-CoV-2 spike. Assay used: immunoSEQ multiplex PCR; TCRdb lists only in-frame clones, some missing. The table has about 400,000 clones, 89% seen once. J is TRBJ2-5 and V is TRBV5-1, with a possible D match to TRBD1 (5 bases). The source is a person aged 18-65 years who received the Ad26.COV2.S COVID-19 vaccine or a placebo. Sequenced here: peripheral blood, sampled in a trial of Ad26.COV2.S vaccine versus placebo. CDR3: CASSLGGAETQYF. Here the CDR3 DNA reads TGCGCCAGCAGCTTGGGGGGCGCGGAGACCCAGTACTTC.